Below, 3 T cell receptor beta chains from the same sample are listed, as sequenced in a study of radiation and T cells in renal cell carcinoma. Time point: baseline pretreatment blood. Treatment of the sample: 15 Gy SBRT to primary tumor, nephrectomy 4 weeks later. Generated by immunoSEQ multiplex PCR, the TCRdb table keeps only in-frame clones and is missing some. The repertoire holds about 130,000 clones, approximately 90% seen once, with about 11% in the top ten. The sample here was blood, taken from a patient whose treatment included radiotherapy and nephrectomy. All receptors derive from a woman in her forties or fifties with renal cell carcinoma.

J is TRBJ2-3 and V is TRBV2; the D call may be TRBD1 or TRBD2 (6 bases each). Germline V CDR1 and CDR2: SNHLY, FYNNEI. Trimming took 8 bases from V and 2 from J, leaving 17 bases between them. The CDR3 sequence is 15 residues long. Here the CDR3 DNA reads TGTGCCAGCGGGGGAGGACAGCAGTCCACAGATACGCAGTATTTT. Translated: CASGGGQQSTDTQYF.

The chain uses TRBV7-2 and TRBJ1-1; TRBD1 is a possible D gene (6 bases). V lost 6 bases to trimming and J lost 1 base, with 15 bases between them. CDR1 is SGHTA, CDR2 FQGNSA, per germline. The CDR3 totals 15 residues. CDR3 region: CASRQTLTGNTEAFF. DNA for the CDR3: TGTGCCAGCAGACAGACTTTGACAGGGAACACTGAAGCTTTCTTT.

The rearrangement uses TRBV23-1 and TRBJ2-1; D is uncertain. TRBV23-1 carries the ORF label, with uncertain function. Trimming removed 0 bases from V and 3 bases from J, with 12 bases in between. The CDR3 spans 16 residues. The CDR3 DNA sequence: TGCGCCAGCAGTCAATCCGGTCATCCTCTCTACAATGAGCAGTTCTTC. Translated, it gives CASSQSGHPLYNEQFF.